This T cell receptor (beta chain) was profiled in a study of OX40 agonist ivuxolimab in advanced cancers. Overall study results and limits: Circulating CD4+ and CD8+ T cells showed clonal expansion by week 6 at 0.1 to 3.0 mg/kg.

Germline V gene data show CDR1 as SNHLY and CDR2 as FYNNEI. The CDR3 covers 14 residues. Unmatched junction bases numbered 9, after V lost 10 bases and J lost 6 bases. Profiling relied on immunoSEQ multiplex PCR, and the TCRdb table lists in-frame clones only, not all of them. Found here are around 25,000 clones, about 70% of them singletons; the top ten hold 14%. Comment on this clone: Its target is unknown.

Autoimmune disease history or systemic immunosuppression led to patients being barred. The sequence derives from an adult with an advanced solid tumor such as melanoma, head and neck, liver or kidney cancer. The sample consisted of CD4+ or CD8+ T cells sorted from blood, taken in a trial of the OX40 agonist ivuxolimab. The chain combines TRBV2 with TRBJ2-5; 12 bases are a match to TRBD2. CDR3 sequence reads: CATGGLAGLKTQYF. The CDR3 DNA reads TGTGCCACCGGCGGACTAGCGGGGCTGAAGACCCAGTACTTC.